This T cell receptor (beta chain) is from a study of human T cells and chemical hapten exposure. Across the study: The study sensitized with 2% DPC on a 2 cm by 2 cm patch of upper inner arm skin.

Time point defined: pre-sensitization, week 0. Described treatment: therapeutic diphenylcyclopropenone sensitization with weekly scalp DPC. Total RNA came from unfractionated whole blood. TCRdb reprocessed the RACE reads via MiXCR and lists one record per CDR3 protein. This sample has around 92,000 distinct CDR3 sequences; 10% to 12% occur once, and the top ten carry 3.1%. The CDR3 is 14 residues long. CDR1 and CDR2 from the germline V gene are MNHNS and SASEGT. Losses at the gene ends were 8 bases for V and 6 bases for J; bases not matched to a gene: 12. Study-level points and caveats: The number of TCRs above 1 in 1000 frequency did not change after DPC sensitization.

This clonotype was recorded many times. Its antigen is still unknown. The material sequenced was whole blood, taken in connection with sensitization to the hapten diphenylcyclopropenone (DPC). The chain carries TRBV6-1 and TRBJ2-7; the match to TRBD2 covers 8 bases. This receptor was identified in a woman aged 60-75 years with alopecia areata. Some clones in this sample may be carry-over from other donors' samples. Here the CDR3 reads CASGSGGVGFEQYF. Written as DNA, the CDR3 is TGTGCCAGCGGCAGCGGGGGTGTAGGGTTCGAGCAGTACTTC.